This T cell receptor (beta chain) was captured by sequencing in a study of cytomegalovirus exposure and HLA in healthy donors (dated by TCRdb to 2015 to 2018). A note on the overall study: According to an earlier analysis of several hundred of the donors, 150 million to 200 million T cells yielded some 120 million unique TCR beta sequences and approximately 280 Gb of sequence data. An early release covering roughly 600 HLA-typed donors comprised roughly 300 gigabases of sequencing data and about 90 million unique TCR sequences. Of the roughly 400 genotyped donors, roughly 80% fell in the genetic ancestry cluster associated with self-reported Caucasian donors. The study was designed to test whether signatures of past pathogen exposure could be identified by cataloging public T cell receptors. The study profiled the T cell repertoires of some 610 subjects by immunosequencing and related them to cytomegalovirus serostatus. A separate validation cohort of more than 100 different subjects was used in addition to the roughly 670-subject first cohort. To predict cytomegalovirus infection status, the study combined high-throughput TCR immunosequencing, statistical association of individual TCRs with disease status, and machine learning. To study patterns of TCR occurrence, a later analysis re-analyzed previously published TCR beta repertoires from more than 550 donors and added high-resolution HLA genotyping. Rather than using new phenotypic data, the later analysis identified candidate immune exposures from TCR beta sequences and from how often those sequences occurred across donors. An earlier analysis of 587 of the donors applied high-throughput TCR beta sequencing to assess whether each TCR beta V gene segment acted as functional or pseudogenic. Donor age, sex, ethnicity and CMV serostatus were compiled alongside the repertoire data. In a later genetic analysis, genome-wide SNP genotypes for about three fifths of the 666 donors were used, and that subset was treated as a discovery cohort. All discovery cohort repertoires had been generated using a single sequencing platform. Both class I and class II loci were covered by HLA typing, at four-digit resolution. The number of donors typed differed by locus, with about 629-640 for A, B, C, DRB1 and DQB1, about 500 for DQA1, over 600 for DPA1, and 450 to 480 for DPB1. Several DR-DQ haplotypes were treated as single units for association and clustering because of strong linkage in the cohort. Among 398 genotyped donors of the cohort, an average of around 250,000 unique TCR beta nucleotide sequences was sequenced per donor, of which about 19% were non-productive. Results the study describes overall, beyond this receptor: In a later analysis, the rate of TCR association differed among HLA loci, with DRB1 alleles having the most associated TCRs and HLA-C alleles having the fewest. Because counts were too low, fewer than 20 rarely observed V segments, including chromosome 9 orphons, were excluded from the earlier analysis of about 500 of the donors. Roughly uniform sequencing depth across donors was assumed in presence/absence analyses, although this assumption may not hold. A total of some 180 TCR beta chains were listed by the study as associated with cytomegalovirus. For the cohort, immune exposure information was limited to CMV serostatus. Broadly in line with IMGT annotations, most TCR beta V segments showed up in productive rearrangements about 87% or about 30% of the time in an earlier analysis of around 550 of the donors. A further reported finding was that TCR beta sequences accurately predicted the HLA-A and HLA-B alleles for most subjects in the first cohort. In both the original and validation cohorts, the classifier was reported to diagnose cytomegalovirus status with high specificity and sensitivity. Correlated functional status among segregating V segments might reflect linkage disequilibrium, but an unknown experimental factor could not be ruled out. Compared with equally common non-associated chains, HLA-associated TCR beta chains in a later analysis were more clonally expanded and had lower generation probabilities. Only TCR beta chains were sequenced in this cohort, and the absence of alpha or paired-chain data limited detectable features. Because some donors lacked HLA typing at each locus, the association tests relied only on the typed subset. The authors suggested that the approach could potentially be extended to other disease states and immunological phenotypes. Most TCR sequences were observed very rarely across donors, whereas some public TCRs were present in many individuals. Strong co-occurrence of HLA alleles, especially DR and DQ, made assigning TCR associations to individual alleles difficult. In a later analysis, around 17,000 TCR beta sequences were associated with specific HLA alleles at a false discovery rate of 0.05. According to a later analysis, parvovirus B19, influenza, CMV and Epstein-Barr virus appeared linked to several top co-occurrence clusters. A group of highly shared sequence variants was considered likely to be a technical artifact of the sequencing pipeline. A later analysis found that most CMV-associated TCR beta chains appeared HLA-restricted, with HLA associations seemingly driven largely by CMV exposure. The 87-base-pair reads could not distinguish some IMGT-functional V segments, including TRBV6-2 and TRBV6-3, so those segments were excluded. According to a later genetic analysis, donors in an Asian-associated ancestry cluster had fewer N-insertions in productive TCRs than the approximately 650-donor mean. Three of the identified cytomegalovirus-associated TCR beta chains were confirmed in vitro to be specific for cytomegalovirus antigens. In a later genetic analysis, a missense DCLRE1C variant was associated with V-gene and J-gene trimming of TCR beta chains, and the association was replicated in an independent cohort.

The cohort consisted of 600 to 700 healthy bone marrow donors. All cohort members were sampled while nominally healthy, although unrecorded immune exposures were likely present. The donor tested CMV seronegative, placing the donor among the 352 seronegative members of the cohort. Every donor gave a peripheral blood sample, and the peripheral blood mononuclear cells from that sample were used for TCR beta sequencing. The Qiagen DNeasy Blood Extraction Kit was used to extract genomic DNA from the blood cell samples. Libraries were built with the immunoSEQ multiplex PCR assay. For the multiplex PCR, a mixture combining 60 forward primers for TCR Vbeta segments and 13 reverse primers for TCR Jbeta segments was used. A multiplex PCR assay on genomic DNA amplified the CDR3 region of rearranged TCR beta genes. The Illumina HiSeq System was used to sequence the amplified TCR beta libraries as 87-base-pair reads. Turning to the authors' computational methods: A later analysis counted approximately 84 million unique TCR beta chains across the 640 or so repertoires, and some 11 million of these chains were shared by at least two donors. Raw reads were error-corrected and collapsed into unique sequences with a nearest-neighbor algorithm that merged closely related sequences to remove PCR and sequencing errors. V, D and J gene segments were assigned by aligning CDR3 sequences to IMGT reference sequences. Each retained sequence needed at least a six-nucleotide match to both a V gene segment and a J gene segment. A rearrangement was called productive if the CDR3 had no stop codons and remained in frame with V and J, and every other rearrangement was called non-productive. CDR3 was defined by IMGT convention, running from the second conserved V-encoded cysteine to the conserved J-encoded phenylalanine. The earlier analysis of about 590 of the donors excluded sequences that lacked an unambiguous match to a single V gene segment. An earlier analysis of almost 600 of the donors classified V segments as functional when productive rearrangements were above 56.7% and as segregating when the standard deviation between donors was above 5%. A statistical classification framework was developed to diagnose cytomegalovirus status using the catalog of TCR beta chain sequences. A later analysis assigned V and J genes by comparing TCR nucleotide sequences with IMGT/GENE-DB human TR gene sequences. The TCRdist pipeline was used in a later analysis to assign CDR3 sequences and most-parsimonious VDJ recombination scenarios. In a later analysis, each TCR beta chain was defined by its CDR3 amino acid sequence together with its V-gene family, and reads lacking a unique V-gene family were excluded. In a later analysis, a few hundred highly shared, low-generation-probability nucleotide sequences were removed to address suspected cross-contamination and a sequencing artifact. A later analysis calculated a clonal expansion index for each public chain from normalized within-repertoire ranks of inferred template counts. In a later analysis, generation probabilities were computed using a VDJ recombination model fitted to out-of-frame rearrangements, and the results were checked against IGoR. Hypergeometric tests were used in a later analysis to score TCR-TCR, TCR-HLA and TCR-CMV co-occurrence, with a repertoire-size bias correction applied to the TCR pairs. False discovery rates were estimated in a later analysis by permuting HLA or CMV assignments 20 times. In a later analysis, co-occurring TCRs were grouped using DBSCAN, with TCRdist sequence similarity added in when clustering inside HLA-allele-positive subsets. For co-occurrence clustering, repertoires with fewer than 30,000 or more than 120,000 public chains were excluded, along with five or six repertoires with anomalous nucleotide sharing. TCRdb holds this immuneACCESS table with in-frame rearrangements only. Some clones are missing; in checked studies, unresolved V genes explain under half, and the rest has no known cause. V and J calls plus clone size are reproduced from that table; the DNA served to infer D and trimming. The sample table shows under 150,000 clones, and approximately 80% are seen once. The ten largest clones represent about 2.5% of the sample.

The CDR3 spans 15 residues, from the cysteine through the phenylalanine. Just the 45-base CDR3 DNA is kept, in frame starting at base 1. V has 5 bases trimmed and J has 0 bases trimmed; junction bases matching no gene number 3. CDR1 and CDR2 are read off the germline V gene (reference sequence) as MNHNY and SVGAGI. This clone was seen only once. Its antigen remains undetermined. No qualities accompany the bases; no much larger clone lies one base away. This clonotype originated in a man aged 25 to 40 in good health and CMV-seronegative. The sequenced material came from PBMCs. The chain employs TRBV6-6 and TRBJ1-1; TRBD1 lines up with 10 middle nucleotides. The nucleotide sequence reads as follows: TGTGCCAGCAGTACGACAGGGGGCATGAACACTGAAGCTTTCTTT. Its coded protein is CASSTTGGMNTEAFF.